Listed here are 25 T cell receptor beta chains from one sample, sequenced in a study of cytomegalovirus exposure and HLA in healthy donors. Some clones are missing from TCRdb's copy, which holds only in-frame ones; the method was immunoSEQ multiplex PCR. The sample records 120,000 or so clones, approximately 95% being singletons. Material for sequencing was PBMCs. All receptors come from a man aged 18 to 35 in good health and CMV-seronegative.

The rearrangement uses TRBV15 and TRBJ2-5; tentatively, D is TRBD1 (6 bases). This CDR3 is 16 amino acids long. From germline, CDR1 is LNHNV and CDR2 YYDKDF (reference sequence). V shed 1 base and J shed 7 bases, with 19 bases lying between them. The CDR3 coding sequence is TGTGCCACCAGCAGAGGTGTTAAGGGGGAATTGGGGACCCAGTACTTC. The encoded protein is CATSRGVKGELGTQYF.

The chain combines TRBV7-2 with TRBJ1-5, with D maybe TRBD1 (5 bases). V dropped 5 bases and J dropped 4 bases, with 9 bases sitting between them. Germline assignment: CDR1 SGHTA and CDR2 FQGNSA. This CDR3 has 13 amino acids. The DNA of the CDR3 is TGTGCCAGCAGCGGACAAGCTAATCAGCCCCAGCATTTT. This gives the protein CASSGQANQPQHF.

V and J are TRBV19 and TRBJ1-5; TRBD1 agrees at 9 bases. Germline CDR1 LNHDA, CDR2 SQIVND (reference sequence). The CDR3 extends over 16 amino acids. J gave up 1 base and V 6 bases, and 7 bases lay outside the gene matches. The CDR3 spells CASSLTGGASNQPQHF. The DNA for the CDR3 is TGTGCCAGTAGCCTCACAGGGGGCGCGAGCAATCAGCCCCAGCATTTT.

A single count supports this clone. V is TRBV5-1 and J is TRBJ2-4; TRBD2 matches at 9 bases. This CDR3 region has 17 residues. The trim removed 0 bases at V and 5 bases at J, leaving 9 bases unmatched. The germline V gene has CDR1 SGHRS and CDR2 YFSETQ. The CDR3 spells CASSLEIAGENQNIQYF. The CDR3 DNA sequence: TGCGCCAGCAGCTTGGAAATAGCGGGAGAGAACCAAAACATTCAGTACTTC.

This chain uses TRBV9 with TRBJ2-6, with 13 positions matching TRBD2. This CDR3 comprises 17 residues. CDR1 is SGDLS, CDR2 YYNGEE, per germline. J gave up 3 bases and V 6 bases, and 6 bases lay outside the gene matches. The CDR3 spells CASTDGLAGDGANVLTF. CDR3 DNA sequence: TGTGCCAGCACCGACGGACTAGCGGGAGATGGGGCCAACGTCCTGACTTTC.

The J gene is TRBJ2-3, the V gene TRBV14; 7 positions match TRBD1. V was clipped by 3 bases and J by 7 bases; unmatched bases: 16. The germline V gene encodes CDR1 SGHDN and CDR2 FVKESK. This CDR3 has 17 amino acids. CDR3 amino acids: CASSHGNRGPTGHTQYF. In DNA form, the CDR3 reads TGTGCCAGCAGCCATGGGAACAGGGGTCCAACTGGGCATACGCAGTATTTT.

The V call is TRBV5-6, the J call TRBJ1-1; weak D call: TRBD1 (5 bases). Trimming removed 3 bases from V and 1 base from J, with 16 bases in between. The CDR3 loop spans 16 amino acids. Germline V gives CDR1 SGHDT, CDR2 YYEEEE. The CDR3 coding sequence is TGTGCCAGCAGCTGGATGACAGTTGGGGAGAACACTGAAGCTTTCTTT. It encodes CASSWMTVGENTEAFF.

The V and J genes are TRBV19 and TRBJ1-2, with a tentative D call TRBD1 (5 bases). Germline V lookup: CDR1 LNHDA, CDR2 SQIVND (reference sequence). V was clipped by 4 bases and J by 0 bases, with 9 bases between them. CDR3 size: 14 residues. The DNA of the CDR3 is TGTGCCAGTAGTAACACAGGACCTAACTATGGCTACACCTTC. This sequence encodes CASSNTGPNYGYTF.

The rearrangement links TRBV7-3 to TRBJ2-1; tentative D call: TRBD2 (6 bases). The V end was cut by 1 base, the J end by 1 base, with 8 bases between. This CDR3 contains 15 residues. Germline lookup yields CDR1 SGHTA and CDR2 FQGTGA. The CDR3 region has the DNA TGTGCCAGCAGCTTAATTCGGGGGTCCTACAATGAGCAGTTCTTC. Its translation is CASSLIRGSYNEQFF.

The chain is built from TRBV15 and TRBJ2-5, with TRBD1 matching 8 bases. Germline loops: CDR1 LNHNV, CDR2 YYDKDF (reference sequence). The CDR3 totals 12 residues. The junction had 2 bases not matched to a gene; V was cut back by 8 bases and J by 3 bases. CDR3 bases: TGTGCCACCTCGGACAGGGAAGAGACCCAGTACTTC. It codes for CATSDREETQYF.

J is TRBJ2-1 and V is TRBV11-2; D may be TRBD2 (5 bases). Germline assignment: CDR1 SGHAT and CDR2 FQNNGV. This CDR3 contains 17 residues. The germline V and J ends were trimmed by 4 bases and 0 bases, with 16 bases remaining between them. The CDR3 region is CASSSTDWGSSYNEQFF. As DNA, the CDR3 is TGTGCCAGCAGCTCTACGGACTGGGGAAGCTCCTACAATGAGCAGTTCTTC.

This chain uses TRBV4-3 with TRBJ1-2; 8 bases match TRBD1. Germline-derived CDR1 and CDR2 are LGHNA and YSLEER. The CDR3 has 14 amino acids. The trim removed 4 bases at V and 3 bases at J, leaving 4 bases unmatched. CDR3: CASSPGQGDYGYTF. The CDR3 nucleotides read TGCGCCAGCAGCCCTGGACAGGGAGACTATGGCTACACCTTC.

CDR3 sequence reads: CASSFSPGGKHTEAFF. As DNA, the CDR3 is TGTGCCAGCAGCTTCTCTCCAGGGGGGAAGCATACTGAAGCTTTCTTT. The V call is TRBV11-2, the J call TRBJ1-1; TRBD1 aligns across 7 bases. CDR1 and CDR2 (germline): SGHAT, FQNNGV. V dropped 3 bases and J dropped 5; count of bases not matched to a gene: 12. The CDR3 spans 16 residues.

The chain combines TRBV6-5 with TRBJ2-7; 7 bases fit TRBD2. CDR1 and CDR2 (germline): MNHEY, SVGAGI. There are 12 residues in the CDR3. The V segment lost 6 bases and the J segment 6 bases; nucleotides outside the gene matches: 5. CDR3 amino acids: CASRAGRGEQYF. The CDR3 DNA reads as TGTGCCAGCAGAGCAGGGAGGGGCGAGCAGTACTTC.

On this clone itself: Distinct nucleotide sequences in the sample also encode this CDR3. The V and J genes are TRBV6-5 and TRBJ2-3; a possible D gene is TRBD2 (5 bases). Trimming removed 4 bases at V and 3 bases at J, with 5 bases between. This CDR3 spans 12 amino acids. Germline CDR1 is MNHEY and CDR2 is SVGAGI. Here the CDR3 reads CASSSGTDTQYF. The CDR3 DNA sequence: TGTGCCAGCAGTTCGGGGACAGATACGCAGTATTTT.

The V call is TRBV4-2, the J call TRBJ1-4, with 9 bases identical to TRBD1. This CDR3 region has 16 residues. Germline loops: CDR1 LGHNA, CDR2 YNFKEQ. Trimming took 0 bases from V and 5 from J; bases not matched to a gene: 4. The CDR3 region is CASSQEQGARNEKLFF. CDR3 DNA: TGTGCCAGCAGCCAAGAACAGGGGGCTCGGAATGAAAAACTGTTTTTT.

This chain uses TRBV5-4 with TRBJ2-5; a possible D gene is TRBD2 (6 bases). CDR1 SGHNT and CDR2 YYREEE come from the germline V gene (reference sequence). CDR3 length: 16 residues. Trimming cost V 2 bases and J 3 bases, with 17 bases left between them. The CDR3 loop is CASSLGIEVAEETQYF. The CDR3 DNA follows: TGTGCCAGCAGCTTAGGGATTGAAGTAGCGGAAGAGACCCAGTACTTC.

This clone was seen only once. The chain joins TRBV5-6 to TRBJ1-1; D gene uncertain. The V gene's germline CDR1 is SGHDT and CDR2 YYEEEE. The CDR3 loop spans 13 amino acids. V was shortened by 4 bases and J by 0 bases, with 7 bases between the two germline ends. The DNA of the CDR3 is TGTGCCAGCAGCCCTTCCTTGAACACTGAAGCTTTCTTT. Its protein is CASSPSLNTEAFF.

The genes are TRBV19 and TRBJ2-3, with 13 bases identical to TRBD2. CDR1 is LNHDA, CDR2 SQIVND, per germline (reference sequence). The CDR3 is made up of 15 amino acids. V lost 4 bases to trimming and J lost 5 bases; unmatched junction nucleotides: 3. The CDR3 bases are TGTGCCAGTAGTAGAAGGACTAGCGGGAGAGATACGCAGTATTTT. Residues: CASSRRTSGRDTQYF.

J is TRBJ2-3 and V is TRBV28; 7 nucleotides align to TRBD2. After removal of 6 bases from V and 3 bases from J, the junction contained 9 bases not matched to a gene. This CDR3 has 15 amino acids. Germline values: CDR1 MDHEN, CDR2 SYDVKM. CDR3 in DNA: TGTGCCAGCAGCCGCATGGGGGGGGGAACAGATACGCAGTATTTT. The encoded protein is CASSRMGGGTDTQYF.

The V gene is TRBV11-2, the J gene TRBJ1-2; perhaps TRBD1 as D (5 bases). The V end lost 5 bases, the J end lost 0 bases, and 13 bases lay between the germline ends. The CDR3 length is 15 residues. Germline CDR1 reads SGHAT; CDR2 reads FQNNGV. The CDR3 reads CASSQTLTANYGYTF. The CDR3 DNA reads TGTGCCAGCAGCCAAACATTGACAGCTAACTATGGCTACACCTTC.

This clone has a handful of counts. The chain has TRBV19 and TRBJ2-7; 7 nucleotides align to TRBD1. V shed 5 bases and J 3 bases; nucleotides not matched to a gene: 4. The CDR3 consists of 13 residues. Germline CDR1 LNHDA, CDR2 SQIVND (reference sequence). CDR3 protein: CASSPAGGYEQYF. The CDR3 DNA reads TGTGCCAGTAGTCCGGCAGGGGGCTACGAGCAGTACTTC. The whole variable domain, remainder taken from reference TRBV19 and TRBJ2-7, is DGGITQSPKYLFRKEGQNVTLSCEQNLNHDAMYWYRQDPGQGLRLIYYSQIVNDFQKGDIAEGYSVSREKKESFPLTVTSAQKNPTAFYLCASSPAGGYEQYFGPGTRLTVT.

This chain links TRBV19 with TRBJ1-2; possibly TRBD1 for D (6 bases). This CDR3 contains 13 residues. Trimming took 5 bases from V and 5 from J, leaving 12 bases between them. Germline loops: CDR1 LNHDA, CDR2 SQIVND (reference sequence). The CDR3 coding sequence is TGTGCCAGTAGTCCGGACAGAGAATATGGCTACACCTTC. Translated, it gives CASSPDREYGYTF.

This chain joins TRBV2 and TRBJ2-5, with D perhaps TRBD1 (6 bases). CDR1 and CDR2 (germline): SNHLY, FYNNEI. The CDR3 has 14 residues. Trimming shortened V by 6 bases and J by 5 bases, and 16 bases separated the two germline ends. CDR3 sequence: CASSFLQGPETQYF. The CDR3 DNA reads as TGTGCCAGCAGCTTTTTACAGGGCCCCGAGACCCAGTACTTC.

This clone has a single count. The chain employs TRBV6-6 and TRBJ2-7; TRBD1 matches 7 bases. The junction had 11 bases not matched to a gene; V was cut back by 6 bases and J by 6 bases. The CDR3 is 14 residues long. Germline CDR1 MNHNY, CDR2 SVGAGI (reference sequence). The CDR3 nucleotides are TGTGCCAGCAGGCGCGACAGGGCCATCCTCGAGCAGTACTTC. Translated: CASRRDRAILEQYF.